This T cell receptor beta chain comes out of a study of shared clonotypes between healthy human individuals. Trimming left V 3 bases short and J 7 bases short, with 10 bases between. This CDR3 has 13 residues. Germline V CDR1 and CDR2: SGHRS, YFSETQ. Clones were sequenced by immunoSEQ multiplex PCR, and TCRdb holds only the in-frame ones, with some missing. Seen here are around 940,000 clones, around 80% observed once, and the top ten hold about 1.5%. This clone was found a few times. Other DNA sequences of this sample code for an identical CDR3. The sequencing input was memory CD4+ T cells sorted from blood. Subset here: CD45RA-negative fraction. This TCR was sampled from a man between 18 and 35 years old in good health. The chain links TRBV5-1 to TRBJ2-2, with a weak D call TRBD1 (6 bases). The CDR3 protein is CASSSTGNGELFF. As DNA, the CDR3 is TGCGCCAGCAGCTCAACAGGGAACGGGGAGCTGTTTTTT.